Given below is one TCR beta chain in context. What it binds is unknown. The CDR3 contains 16 residues. Germline V lookup: CDR1 WSHSY, CDR2 SAAADI. Germline trimming cut 7 bases from V and 2 bases from J; bases unmatched to any gene: 11. Data came from immunoSEQ multiplex PCR; TCRdb stores just in-frame clones and leaves some out. The repertoire holds approximately 130,000 clones, with over 85% as singletons. This entry belongs to a study of T cell responses to AZD1222 COVID-19 vaccine. Regarding the study as a whole: Baseline seropositives among AZD1222 recipients totaled only 5 to 7. The donor group comprised mostly white British people and more females; the analysis possibly underestimated clonal diversity. Spike-specific TCR breadth and depth went up after people got two AZD1222 doses.

Sequencing was performed on peripheral blood, taken on day 0 of AZD1222 vaccination. The chain joins TRBV10-2 to TRBJ2-5; 9 nucleotides line up with TRBD2. This sequence was found in an adult in good health. CDR3 region: CASTASGTHPQETQYF. The CDR3, as DNA: TGCGCCAGCACGGCTAGCGGGACGCATCCACAAGAGACCCAGTACTTC.